This T cell receptor (beta chain) was profiled in a study of blood T cell repertoires in COVID-19. Across the whole study: Acute and convalescent COVID-19 specimens originated in the United States, Italy and Spain. PBMCs, B-cell-depleted T cells, or T cells were the source of the cDNA or gDNA that made up the material.

In the source study's methods: Amplification of reference gene primers was used by the study to estimate nucleated cell counts. Using immunoSEQ multiplex PCR, the repertoire was profiled, and TCRdb retains in-frame clones only, with some absent. V and J calls and clone size are those listed in that table; D and trimming were worked out from the DNA. The sample consists of some 130,000 clones, 90% of them appearing once. Trimming shortened V by 3 bases and J by 7 bases, and 9 bases separated the two germline ends. Germline loops: CDR1 SNHLY, CDR2 FYNNEI. The CDR3 is 13 residues long. The V call is TRBV2, the J call TRBJ2-2; D might be TRBD2 (6 bases). The origin of this receptor is a man in his forties or fifties with active COVID-19. What was sequenced was peripheral blood. The CDR3 DNA reads TGTGCCAGCAGTGATGGAGGGTTCGGGGAGCTGTTTTTT. This encodes CASSDGGFGELFF. The full variable domain, rest sourced from reference TRBV2 and TRBJ2-2, is EPEVTQTPSHQVTQMGQEVILRCVPISNHLYFYWYRQILGQKVEFLVSFYNNEISEKSEIFDDQFSVERPDGSNFTLKIRSTKLEDSAMYFCASSDGGFGELFFGEGSRLTVL.